This T cell receptor beta chain was recovered during a study of blood T cell repertoires in COVID-19. Study information: Donors in the United States, Italy and Spain gave samples during acute or convalescent COVID-19. T cells, B-cell-depleted T cells, or PBMCs supplied cDNA or gDNA.

CDR3 length equals 12 residues. Trimming took 5 bases from V and 5 from J, leaving 9 bases between them. Germline V CDR1 and CDR2: MDHEN, SYDVKM. Per the original methods: Amplification of reference gene primers provided the estimated nucleated cell counts. The repertoire was sequenced with immunoSEQ multiplex PCR; TCRdb's copy has only in-frame clones and lacks some. That table is the source of V, J and clone size, and D and trimming were worked out from the DNA. Of 40,000 to 50,000 clones listed, 85% to 90% are singletons. What was sequenced was peripheral blood. The receptor was isolated from a human donor in a cohort sampled during active COVID-19. The rearrangement joins TRBV28 to TRBJ1-1; D remains unclear. CDR3 loop: CASSPRRTEAFF. The CDR3 DNA follows: TGTGCCAGCAGTCCCCGTCGGACTGAAGCTTTCTTT.